The 8 T cell receptor beta chains listed next were all sequenced from one sample in a study of identical twins' blood T cells. TCRdb redid the calling of the 5' RACE reads with MiXCR, one entry per CDR3 protein. Of 350,000 to 400,000 distinct CDR3 sequences in the sample, roughly 27% were seen once. Material: PBMCs. These receptors all come from a woman aged 18 to 55 in good health.

The chain links TRBV19 to TRBJ2-1; no reliable D call. The ends were cut back, 1 base at V and 10 bases at J, with 11 bases in the middle. The V gene's germline CDR1 is LNHDA and CDR2 SQIVND (reference sequence). There are 13 residues in the CDR3. In nucleotides, the CDR3 is TGTGCCAGTAGTATAGGAGGTCCTAGAGAGCAGTTCTTC. Its protein is CASSIGGPREQFF.

V gene TRBV7-9 combines with J gene TRBJ1-1, with D hard to call. This CDR3 spans 14 amino acids. Germline assignment: CDR1 SEHNR and CDR2 FQNEAQ (reference sequence). Trimming removed 1 base from V and 3 bases from J, with 9 bases in between. The CDR3 sequence: CASSLESGYTEAFF. The CDR3 DNA reads TGTGCCAGCAGCTTAGAAAGTGGATACACTGAAGCTTTCTTT.

This clonotype was observed a handful of times. The chain couples TRBV6-1 to TRBJ1-1; possibly TRBD1 for D (5 bases). V was clipped by 2 bases and J by 10 bases, with 23 bases between them. This CDR3 is 16 amino acids long. Germline V gives CDR1 MNHNS, CDR2 SASEGT. CDR3: CASSETGRRTRVGAFF. The DNA of the CDR3 is TGTGCCAGCAGTGAAACAGGTCGGAGGACGAGGGTAGGAGCTTTCTTT.

This chain uses TRBV15 with TRBJ2-1, with D possibly TRBD2 on 5 matching bases. Germline CDR1 reads LNHNV; CDR2 reads YYDKDF (reference sequence). The CDR3 runs to 14 residues. V lost 5 bases, J lost 1 base, and 9 bases lay in between. CDR3 sequence (DNA): TGTGCCACCAGCGACACGGGGTCCTACAATGAGCAGTTCTTC. Translated: CATSDTGSYNEQFF.

This clonotype was recorded a few times. The chain employs TRBV28 and TRBJ2-2; D gene ambiguous. The CDR3 totals 13 residues. The V and J ends lost 2 bases and 7 bases respectively, with 8 bases between them. The germline V gene has CDR1 MDHEN and CDR2 SYDVKM. The CDR3 region is CASSLRLNGELFF. In nucleotides, the CDR3 is TGTGCCAGCAGTTTACGGCTAAACGGGGAGCTGTTTTTT.

Worth noting for this clonotype: A read error may be the cause here, since a much bigger clone is one base away. The chain is built from TRBV29-1 and TRBJ1-1; unclear D gene. Trimming pared 4 bases from V and 1 base from J, leaving 7 bases between. The CDR3 spans 12 residues. CDR1 and CDR2 (germline): SQVTM, ANQGSEA. This chain's CDR3 is CSVVKTNTEAFF. The DNA for the CDR3 is TGCAGCGTTGTGAAAACGAACACTGAAGCTTTCTTT.

The J gene is TRBJ2-3, the V gene TRBV7-2; D remains unclear. Per germline, CDR1 SGHTA and CDR2 FQGNSA. CDR3 size: 15 residues. Deletions cut 0 bases from V and 7 bases from J, with 14 bases between. CDR3 in amino acids: CASSLAASMQNTQYF. CDR3 nucleotide sequence: TGTGCCAGCAGCTTAGCAGCTAGTATGCAAAATACGCAGTATTTT.

To note about this clonotype: A read error is possible here, since a much larger clone lies one base away. CDR3 amino acids: CASSMQEETSPLHF. Written as DNA, the CDR3 is TGTGCCAGCAGTATGCAGGAAGAGACTTCACCCCTCCACTTT. J is TRBJ1-6 and V is TRBV2; D uncertain. V lost 5 bases, J lost 9 bases, and 14 bases lay in between. The germline gives CDR1 SNHLY, CDR2 FYNNEI. The CDR3 has 14 amino acids. Full variable domain (rest looked up from reference TRBV2 and TRBJ1-6): EPEVTQTPSHQVTQMGQEVILRCVPISNHLYFYWYRQILGQKVEFLVSFYNNEISEKSEIFDDQFSVERPDGSNFTLKIRSTKLEDSAMYFCASSMQEETSPLHFGNGTRLTVT.